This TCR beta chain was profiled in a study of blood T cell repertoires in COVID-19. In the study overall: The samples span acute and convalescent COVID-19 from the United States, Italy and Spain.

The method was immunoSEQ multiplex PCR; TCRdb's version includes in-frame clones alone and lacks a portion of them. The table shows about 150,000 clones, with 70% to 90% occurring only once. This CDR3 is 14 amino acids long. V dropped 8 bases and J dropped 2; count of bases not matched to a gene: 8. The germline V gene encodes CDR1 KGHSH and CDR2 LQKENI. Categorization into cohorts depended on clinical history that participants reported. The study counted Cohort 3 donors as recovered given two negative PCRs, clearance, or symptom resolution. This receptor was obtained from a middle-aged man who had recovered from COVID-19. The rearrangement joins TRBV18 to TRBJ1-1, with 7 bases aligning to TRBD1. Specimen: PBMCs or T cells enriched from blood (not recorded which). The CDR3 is CASGRQGPNTEAFF. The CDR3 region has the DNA TGTGCCAGCGGACGACAGGGCCCAAACACTGAAGCTTTCTTT.